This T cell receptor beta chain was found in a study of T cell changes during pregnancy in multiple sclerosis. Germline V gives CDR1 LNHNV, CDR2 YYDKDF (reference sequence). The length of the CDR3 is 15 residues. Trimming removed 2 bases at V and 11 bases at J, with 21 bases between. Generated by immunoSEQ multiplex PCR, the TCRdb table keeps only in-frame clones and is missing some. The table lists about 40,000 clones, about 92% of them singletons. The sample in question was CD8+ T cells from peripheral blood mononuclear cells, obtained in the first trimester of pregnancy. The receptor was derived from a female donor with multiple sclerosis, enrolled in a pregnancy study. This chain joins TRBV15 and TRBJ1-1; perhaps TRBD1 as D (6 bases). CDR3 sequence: CATSRRRRDIAGAFF. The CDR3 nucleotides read TGTGCCACCAGCAGACGTCGCAGGGACATAGCGGGGGCTTTCTTT.